This T cell receptor beta chain was captured by sequencing in a study of blood T cell repertoires in COVID-19. In the study overall: Sample material is recorded as cDNA or gDNA derived from T cells, B-cell-depleted T cells, or PBMCs.

CDR3 length equals 16 residues. J was trimmed by 3 bases and V by 2 bases; bases with no gene match: 6. Germline V lookup: CDR1 LNHDA, CDR2 SQIVND (reference sequence). The protocol was immunoSEQ multiplex PCR, while the TCRdb copy is restricted to in-frame clones and leaves out a portion. The sample includes 130,000 to 150,000 clones, under 90% seen only once; the top ten take about 6.4%. The source material was peripheral blood. The rearrangement joins TRBV19 to TRBJ2-1; 8 bases are a match to TRBD2. The receptor's source is a human donor in a cohort sampled during active COVID-19. For the CDR3, the DNA is TGTGCCAGTAGTATAAAGCGGGGGCCTAACTACAATGAGCAGTTCTTC. Residues: CASSIKRGPNYNEQFF. Filled out from reference TRBV19 and TRBJ2-1, the complete variable domain reads DGGITQSPKYLFRKEGQNVTLSCEQNLNHDAMYWYRQDPGQGLRLIYYSQIVNDFQKGDIAEGYSVSREKKESFPLTVTSAQKNPTAFYLCASSIKRGPNYNEQFFGPGTRLTVL.